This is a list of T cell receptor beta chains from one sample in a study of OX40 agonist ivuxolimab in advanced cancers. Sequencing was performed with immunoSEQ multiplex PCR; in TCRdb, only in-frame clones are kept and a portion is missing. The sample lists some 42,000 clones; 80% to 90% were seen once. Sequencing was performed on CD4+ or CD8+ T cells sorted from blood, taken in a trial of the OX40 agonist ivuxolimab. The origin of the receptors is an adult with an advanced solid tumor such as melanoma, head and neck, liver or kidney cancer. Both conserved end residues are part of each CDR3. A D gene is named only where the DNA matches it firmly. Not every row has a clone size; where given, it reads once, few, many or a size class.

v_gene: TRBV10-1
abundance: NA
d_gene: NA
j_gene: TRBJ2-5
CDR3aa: CASSDQVQETQYF
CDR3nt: TGCGCCAGCAGTGACCAGGTCCAAGAGACCCAGTACTTC

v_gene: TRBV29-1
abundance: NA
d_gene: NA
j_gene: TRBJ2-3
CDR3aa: CSLVGGAGDIDTQYF
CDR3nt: TGCAGCCTGGTGGGGGGCGCCGGCGATATAGATACGCAGTATTTT

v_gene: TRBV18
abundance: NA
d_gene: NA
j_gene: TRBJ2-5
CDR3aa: CASSPDGGGETQYF
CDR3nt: TGTGCCAGCTCACCAGATGGGGGAGGAGAGACCCAGTACTTC

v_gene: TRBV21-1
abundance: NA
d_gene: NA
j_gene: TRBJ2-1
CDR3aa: CPPDEGGGHNEQFF
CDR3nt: TGTCCCCCAGATGAGGGAGGGGGCCACAATGAGCAGTTCTTC

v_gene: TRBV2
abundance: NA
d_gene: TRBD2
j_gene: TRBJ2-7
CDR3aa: CASSLAGVGQYF
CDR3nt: TGTGCCAGCAGTTTAGCGGGAGTTGGGCAGTACTTC

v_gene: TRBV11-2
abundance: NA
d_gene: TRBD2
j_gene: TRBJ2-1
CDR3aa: CASSAVGLAGVYNEQFF
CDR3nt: TGTGCCAGCAGCGCCGTTGGACTAGCGGGAGTCTACAATGAGCAGTTCTTC

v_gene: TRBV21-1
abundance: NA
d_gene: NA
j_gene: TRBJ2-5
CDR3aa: CASSKVRVRTQYF
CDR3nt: TGTGCCAGCAGCAAAGTTCGGGTACGGACCCAGTACTTC

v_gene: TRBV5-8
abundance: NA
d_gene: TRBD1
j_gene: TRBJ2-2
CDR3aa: CASSRGQGEAGELFF
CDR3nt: TGTGCCAGCAGCCGAGGACAGGGGGAAGCCGGGGAGCTGTTTTTT

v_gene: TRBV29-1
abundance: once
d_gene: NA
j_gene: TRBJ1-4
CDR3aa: CSVRLTNEKLFF
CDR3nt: TGCAGCGTAAGACTAACTAATGAAAAACTGTTTTTT

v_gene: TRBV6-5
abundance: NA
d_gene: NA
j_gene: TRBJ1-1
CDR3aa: CASSMGPTEAFF
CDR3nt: TGTGCCAGCAGTATGGGCCCGACTGAAGCTTTCTTT

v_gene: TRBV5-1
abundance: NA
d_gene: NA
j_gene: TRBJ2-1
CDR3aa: CASSLAGPLSGEQFF
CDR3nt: TGCGCCAGCAGCTTGGCGGGCCCACTCTCGGGTGAGCAGTTCTTC

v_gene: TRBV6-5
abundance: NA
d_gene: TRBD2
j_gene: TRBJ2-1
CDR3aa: CASSFRTSGLNNEQFF
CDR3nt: TGTGCCAGCAGTTTCCGGACTAGCGGGCTGAACAATGAGCAGTTCTTC

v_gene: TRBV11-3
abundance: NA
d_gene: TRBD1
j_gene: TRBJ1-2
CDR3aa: CASSLGQGEEYGYTF
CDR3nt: TGTGCCAGCAGCTTAGGACAGGGTGAGGAGTATGGCTACACCTTC

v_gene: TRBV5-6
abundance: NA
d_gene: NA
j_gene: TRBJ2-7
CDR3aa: CASRPRIFAYEQYF
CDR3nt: TGTGCCAGCAGACCCAGGATATTCGCCTACGAGCAGTACTTC

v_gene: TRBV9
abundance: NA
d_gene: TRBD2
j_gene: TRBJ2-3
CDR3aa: CASSLAADTQYF
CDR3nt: TGTGCCAGCAGTCTAGCGGCAGATACGCAGTATTTT

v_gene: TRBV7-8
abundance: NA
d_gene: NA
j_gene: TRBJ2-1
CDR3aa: CASSPQGIEQFF
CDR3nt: TGTGCCAGCAGCCCTCAGGGTATTGAGCAGTTCTTC

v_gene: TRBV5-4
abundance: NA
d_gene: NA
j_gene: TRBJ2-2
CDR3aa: CASSSPAGGELFF
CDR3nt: TGTGCCAGCAGCTCCCCCGCGGGCGGGGAGCTGTTTTTT

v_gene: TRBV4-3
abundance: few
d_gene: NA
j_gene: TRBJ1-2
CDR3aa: CASSRGIYGYTF
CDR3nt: TGCGCCAGCAGCCGAGGTATCTATGGCTACACCTTC

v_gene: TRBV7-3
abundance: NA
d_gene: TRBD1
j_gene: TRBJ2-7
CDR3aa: CASSQGTGGSYEQYF
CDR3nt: TGTGCCAGCAGCCAGGGGACAGGGGGATCCTACGAGCAGTACTTC

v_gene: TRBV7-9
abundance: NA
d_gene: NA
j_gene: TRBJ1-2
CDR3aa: CASSSFTLPVRGYTF
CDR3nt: TGTGCCAGCAGCTCTTTCACCCTCCCGGTTAGGGGCTACACCTTC

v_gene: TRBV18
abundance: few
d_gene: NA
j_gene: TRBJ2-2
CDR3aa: CASSPWRDTGELFF
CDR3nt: TGTGCCAGCTCACCATGGCGGGACACCGGGGAGCTGTTTTTT

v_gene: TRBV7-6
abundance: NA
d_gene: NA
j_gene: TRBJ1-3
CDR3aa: CASSLNAPWQAGRSGNTIYF
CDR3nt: TGTGCCAGCAGCTTAAATGCCCCCTGGCAGGCCGGCCGCTCTGGAAACACCATATATTTT